The rows below give T cell receptor beta chains drawn from one sample of a study of cytomegalovirus exposure and HLA in healthy donors. The assay was immunoSEQ multiplex PCR, and TCRdb's table has in-frame clones only and misses some. Altogether about 31,000 clones are present, just under 90% being singletons, with the ten largest covering around 3%. The specimen sequenced was PBMCs. These receptors came from a boy younger than 18 in good health and CMV-seronegative. Both conserved end residues are part of each CDR3. Each record gives: CDR3 protein, CDR3 DNA, clone size, D gene, V gene, J gene, CDR3 length. The D gene is left open where the match is weak. Clone size appears in some rows only: once, few, many, or a class for an expanded clone.

cdr3_aa: CASSPRRTLAYEQYF
cdr3_nt: TGTGCCAGCAGTCCCCGGCGGACACTTGCCTACGAGCAGTACTTC
clone_size: -
d_call: -
v_call: TRBV27
j_call: TRBJ2-7
cdr3_length: 15

cdr3_aa: CASSSGREVAYEQYF
cdr3_nt: TGTGCCAGCAGCTCAGGACGGGAGGTCGCCTACGAGCAGTACTTC
clone_size: -
d_call: TRBD2
v_call: TRBV7-9
j_call: TRBJ2-7
cdr3_length: 15

cdr3_aa: CASSRGDANYGYTF
cdr3_nt: TGTGCCAGCAGCCGGGGGGATGCTAACTATGGCTACACCTTC
clone_size: once
d_call: -
v_call: TRBV7-9
j_call: TRBJ1-2
cdr3_length: 14

cdr3_aa: CASSPGPETQYF
cdr3_nt: TGTGCCAGCAGCCCCGGTCCTGAGACCCAGTACTTC
clone_size: -
d_call: -
v_call: TRBV13
j_call: TRBJ2-5
cdr3_length: 12

cdr3_aa: CATEPGGALGYNEQFF
cdr3_nt: TGTGCCACAGAACCGGGGGGGGCTCTTGGGTATAATGAGCAGTTCTTC
clone_size: -
d_call: TRBD2
v_call: TRBV19
j_call: TRBJ2-1
cdr3_length: 16

cdr3_aa: CASSPLTGNTEAFF
cdr3_nt: TGCGCCAGCAGCCCACTGACAGGGAACACTGAAGCTTTCTTT
clone_size: -
d_call: -
v_call: TRBV5-1
j_call: TRBJ1-1
cdr3_length: 14

cdr3_aa: CASSQGYRYEKLFF
cdr3_nt: TGTGCCAGTAGCCAGGGTTACCGTTATGAAAAACTGTTTTTT
clone_size: -
d_call: -
v_call: TRBV19
j_call: TRBJ1-4
cdr3_length: 14

cdr3_aa: CASSQDYGGSYNEQFF
cdr3_nt: TGCGCCAGCAGCCAAGATTACGGGGGCTCCTACAATGAGCAGTTCTTC
clone_size: -
d_call: -
v_call: TRBV4-3
j_call: TRBJ2-1
cdr3_length: 16

cdr3_aa: CASSLWTGEPYGYTF
cdr3_nt: TGCGCCAGCAGCTTGTGGACAGGGGAGCCCTATGGCTACACCTTC
clone_size: -
d_call: TRBD1
v_call: TRBV5-1
j_call: TRBJ1-2
cdr3_length: 15

cdr3_aa: CASTAGGDGYTF
cdr3_nt: TGTGCCAGCACCGCTGGGGGGGATGGCTACACCTTC
clone_size: -
d_call: -
v_call: TRBV5-6
j_call: TRBJ1-2
cdr3_length: 12

cdr3_aa: CASSEGVTDTQYF
cdr3_nt: TGTGCCAGCAGCGAGGGGGTCACAGATACGCAGTATTTT
clone_size: -
d_call: -
v_call: TRBV9
j_call: TRBJ2-3
cdr3_length: 13

cdr3_aa: CASTGGTSGGTEQYF
cdr3_nt: TGTGCCAGCACCGGGGGGACTAGCGGGGGGACGGAGCAGTACTTC
clone_size: -
d_call: TRBD2
v_call: TRBV7-8
j_call: TRBJ2-7
cdr3_length: 15

cdr3_aa: CASSSGGVPSGANVLTF
cdr3_nt: TGTGCCAGCAGCTCCGGGGGAGTCCCCTCTGGGGCCAACGTCCTGACTTTC
clone_size: -
d_call: -
v_call: TRBV5-4
j_call: TRBJ2-6
cdr3_length: 17

cdr3_aa: CASSLGQGGNQPQHF
cdr3_nt: TGCGCCAGCAGCTTAGGACAGGGGGGCAATCAGCCCCAGCATTTT
clone_size: -
d_call: TRBD1
v_call: TRBV5-1
j_call: TRBJ1-5
cdr3_length: 15

cdr3_aa: CASSRDRGHEQYF
cdr3_nt: TGTGCCAGCTCCCGGGACAGGGGCCACGAGCAGTACTTC
clone_size: -
d_call: TRBD1
v_call: TRBV25-1
j_call: TRBJ2-7
cdr3_length: 13

cdr3_aa: CASSTLAGAYNEQFF
cdr3_nt: TGCGCCAGCTCAACCTTAGCGGGGGCCTACAATGAGCAGTTCTTC
clone_size: -
d_call: TRBD2
v_call: TRBV5-1
j_call: TRBJ2-1
cdr3_length: 15

cdr3_aa: CASSYSRGNEQFF
cdr3_nt: TGTGCCAGCAGTTATAGTAGGGGCAATGAGCAGTTCTTC
clone_size: -
d_call: -
v_call: TRBV27
j_call: TRBJ2-1
cdr3_length: 13

cdr3_aa: CASSRGTSGVNEQFF
cdr3_nt: TGTGCCAGCAGCAGGGGGACTAGCGGGGTGAATGAGCAGTTCTTC
clone_size: -
d_call: TRBD2
v_call: TRBV5-4
j_call: TRBJ2-1
cdr3_length: 15

cdr3_aa: CASGPGDRAYGYTF
cdr3_nt: TGTGCCAGCGGTCCCGGGGACAGAGCCTATGGCTACACCTTC
clone_size: once
d_call: TRBD1
v_call: TRBV28
j_call: TRBJ1-2
cdr3_length: 14

cdr3_aa: CASTISGGPRQETQYF
cdr3_nt: TGTGCCAGCACTATTAGCGGGGGGCCTAGACAAGAGACCCAGTACTTC
clone_size: -
d_call: TRBD2
v_call: TRBV2
j_call: TRBJ2-5
cdr3_length: 16

cdr3_aa: CASSLGAGGSYNEQFF
cdr3_nt: TGTGCCAGCAGCTTAGGGGCGGGGGGCTCCTACAATGAGCAGTTCTTC
clone_size: once
d_call: TRBD2
v_call: TRBV7-7
j_call: TRBJ2-1
cdr3_length: 16

cdr3_aa: CASSQETGESYEQYF
cdr3_nt: TGTGCCAGCAGCCAAGAAACAGGGGAATCCTACGAGCAGTACTTC
clone_size: -
d_call: TRBD1
v_call: TRBV4-2
j_call: TRBJ2-7
cdr3_length: 15

cdr3_aa: CASSLTSRNTEAFF
cdr3_nt: TGTGCCAGCAGCTTAACCTCGCGGAACACTGAAGCTTTCTTT
clone_size: -
d_call: -
v_call: TRBV7-9
j_call: TRBJ1-1
cdr3_length: 14

cdr3_aa: CASSQRTGVNEKLFF
cdr3_nt: TGCGCCAGCAGCCAAAGGACAGGGGTTAATGAAAAACTGTTTTTT
clone_size: -
d_call: TRBD1
v_call: TRBV4-1
j_call: TRBJ1-4
cdr3_length: 15

cdr3_aa: CASSSTVDTIYF
cdr3_nt: TGTGCCAGCAGCTCTACGGTTGACACCATATATTTT
clone_size: -
d_call: -
v_call: TRBV7-6
j_call: TRBJ1-3
cdr3_length: 12

cdr3_aa: CASSPGTVSSYEQYF
cdr3_nt: TGTGCCAGCAGCCCCGGGACAGTGAGCTCCTACGAGCAGTACTTC
clone_size: -
d_call: TRBD1
v_call: TRBV5-5
j_call: TRBJ2-7
cdr3_length: 15

cdr3_aa: CASQAGGDYNEQFF
cdr3_nt: TGTGCCAGTCAAGCGGGGGGTGACTACAATGAGCAGTTCTTC
clone_size: -
d_call: TRBD2
v_call: TRBV19
j_call: TRBJ2-1
cdr3_length: 14

cdr3_aa: CASSLAGGPYQETQYF
cdr3_nt: TGTGCCAGCAGCTTAGCCGGGGGACCGTACCAAGAGACCCAGTACTTC
clone_size: -
d_call: -
v_call: TRBV7-8
j_call: TRBJ2-5
cdr3_length: 16

cdr3_aa: CASSGRTTSYEQYF
cdr3_nt: TGTGCCAGCAGTGGCCGAACCACAAGCTACGAGCAGTACTTC
clone_size: few
d_call: -
v_call: TRBV6-1
j_call: TRBJ2-7
cdr3_length: 14

cdr3_aa: CASSQTPQGIRGYTF
cdr3_nt: TGTGCCAGCAGCCAGACCCCACAGGGGATAAGAGGCTACACCTTC
clone_size: -
d_call: TRBD1
v_call: TRBV4-2
j_call: TRBJ1-2
cdr3_length: 15

cdr3_aa: CASSDSNWGGTDTQYF
cdr3_nt: TGTGCCAGCAGTGACTCTAACTGGGGCGGCACAGATACGCAGTATTTT
clone_size: -
d_call: -
v_call: TRBV6-4
j_call: TRBJ2-3
cdr3_length: 16

cdr3_aa: CASSGVDRGKDEQFF
cdr3_nt: TGCGCCAGCAGTGGCGTTGACAGGGGGAAGGATGAGCAGTTCTTC
clone_size: -
d_call: TRBD1
v_call: TRBV10-2
j_call: TRBJ2-1
cdr3_length: 15

cdr3_aa: CASSLKYGQGAGYTF
cdr3_nt: TGTGCCAGCAGCTTAAAGTATGGACAGGGGGCGGGCTACACCTTC
clone_size: -
d_call: TRBD1
v_call: TRBV7-2
j_call: TRBJ1-2
cdr3_length: 15

cdr3_aa: CASRTGTGSNQPQHF
cdr3_nt: TGTGCCAGCAGAACCGGGACAGGGAGCAATCAGCCCCAGCATTTT
clone_size: -
d_call: TRBD1
v_call: TRBV6-5
j_call: TRBJ1-5
cdr3_length: 15

cdr3_aa: CASSLTSGGAGETQYF
cdr3_nt: TGTGCCAGCAGCTTGACTAGCGGGGGGGCCGGAGAGACCCAGTACTTC
clone_size: -
d_call: TRBD2
v_call: TRBV7-2
j_call: TRBJ2-5
cdr3_length: 16

cdr3_aa: CASSSPPLTSTYEQYF
cdr3_nt: TGTGCCAGCAGTTCGCCTCCCTTGACTTCAACCTACGAGCAGTACTTC
clone_size: once
d_call: -
v_call: TRBV27
j_call: TRBJ2-7
cdr3_length: 16

cdr3_aa: CASRKPTGTIYEQYF
cdr3_nt: TGTGCCAGCAGAAAACCAACCGGGACTATATACGAGCAGTACTTC
clone_size: -
d_call: TRBD2
v_call: TRBV27
j_call: TRBJ2-7
cdr3_length: 15

cdr3_aa: CASSRRVGSTETQYF
cdr3_nt: TGTGCCAGCAGCCGCAGGGTGGGGTCCACAGAGACCCAGTACTTC
clone_size: once
d_call: -
v_call: TRBV7-2
j_call: TRBJ2-5
cdr3_length: 15

cdr3_aa: CASSYFEGNTGELFF
cdr3_nt: TGTGCCAGCAGTTACTTTGAGGGGAACACCGGGGAGCTGTTTTTT
clone_size: few
d_call: -
v_call: TRBV6-5
j_call: TRBJ2-2
cdr3_length: 15

cdr3_aa: CASSRTGDRTNYGYTF
cdr3_nt: TGCGCCAGCAGCCGTACCGGAGACAGAACTAACTATGGCTACACCTTC
clone_size: -
d_call: -
v_call: TRBV4-3
j_call: TRBJ1-2
cdr3_length: 16

cdr3_aa: CASSEGQIYEQYF
cdr3_nt: TGCGCCAGCAGCGAGGGACAGATCTACGAGCAGTACTTC
clone_size: -
d_call: TRBD1
v_call: TRBV5-1
j_call: TRBJ2-7
cdr3_length: 13

cdr3_aa: CASSVEGYTEAFF
cdr3_nt: TGCGCCAGCAGTGTGGAGGGTTACACTGAAGCTTTCTTT
clone_size: -
d_call: -
v_call: TRBV10-2
j_call: TRBJ1-1
cdr3_length: 13

cdr3_aa: CASSLGYRGFYGYTF
cdr3_nt: TGTGCCAGCAGCTTAGGGTATCGGGGTTTCTATGGCTACACCTTC
clone_size: -
d_call: -
v_call: TRBV11-2
j_call: TRBJ1-2
cdr3_length: 15

cdr3_aa: CASSLFDRGGGYTF
cdr3_nt: TGTGCCAGCAGTTTATTCGACAGGGGAGGAGGCTACACCTTC
clone_size: -
d_call: TRBD1
v_call: TRBV27
j_call: TRBJ1-2
cdr3_length: 14

cdr3_aa: CASSLFVPVGNEQFF
cdr3_nt: TGTGCCAGCAGCTTGTTTGTGCCCGTCGGGAATGAGCAGTTCTTC
clone_size: -
d_call: -
v_call: TRBV5-4
j_call: TRBJ2-1
cdr3_length: 15

cdr3_aa: CASSQSSTGAPQHF
cdr3_nt: TGCGCCAGCAGCCAATCTAGTACGGGTGCTCCCCAGCATTTT
clone_size: -
d_call: -
v_call: TRBV4-3
j_call: TRBJ1-5
cdr3_length: 14

cdr3_aa: CASSSRGRVRNEQYF
cdr3_nt: TGTGCCAGCAGCTCCCGTGGCAGGGTGAGGAACGAGCAGTACTTC
clone_size: -
d_call: -
v_call: TRBV21-1
j_call: TRBJ2-7
cdr3_length: 15

cdr3_aa: CASSLDPTVSSYEQYF
cdr3_nt: TGTGCCAGCAGCTTAGACCCCACGGTAAGCTCCTACGAGCAGTACTTC
clone_size: few
d_call: -
v_call: TRBV7-9
j_call: TRBJ2-7
cdr3_length: 16

cdr3_aa: CASSLGGGGTEKLFF
cdr3_nt: TGTGCCAGCAGCTTAGGGGGGGGCGGAACCGAAAAACTGTTTTTT
clone_size: -
d_call: -
v_call: TRBV7-9
j_call: TRBJ1-4
cdr3_length: 15

cdr3_aa: CASSRGNSPLHF
cdr3_nt: TGTGCCAGCAGCCGAGGTAATTCACCCCTCCACTTT
clone_size: -
d_call: -
v_call: TRBV7-2
j_call: TRBJ1-6
cdr3_length: 12

cdr3_aa: CASTQQGHEQFF
cdr3_nt: TGTGCCAGCACCCAACAGGGACATGAGCAGTTCTTC
clone_size: -
d_call: -
v_call: TRBV27
j_call: TRBJ2-1
cdr3_length: 12